This T cell receptor (beta chain) comes out of a study of identical twins. The CDR3 loop spans 15 amino acids. V dropped 1 base and J dropped 1 base, with 11 bases sitting between them. Germline V gives CDR1 SGHKS, CDR2 YYEKEE (reference sequence). Notes on this clonotype: Its matching antigen is unknown.

Study-wide results and limits: Cord blood beta clonotypes that were abundant carried fewer insertions, and memory repertoires showed no such trend.

Unique molecular identifiers were present on the cDNA, which also gained a universal primer site by template switching. TCRdb called the 5' RACE reads again in MiXCR, with one record for every CDR3 protein. There are 700,000 or so distinct CDR3 sequences in the sample; about 20% occur only once, and roughly 4% lies in the top ten. These data were also reused for a study on T cells expressing NK-cell markers. That work contributes: Four donors showed these clonotypes also leading the CD3+CD56-NKG2C+ fraction.

What was sequenced was PBMCs. The TCR sequence derives from a woman aged 18 to 35 in good health. The rearrangement joins TRBV5-5 to TRBJ2-5, with D tentatively TRBD2 (5 bases). The CDR3 here is CASSLSLGVQETQYF. DNA of the CDR3: TGTGCCAGCAGCTTGTCTTTGGGAGTCCAAGAGACCCAGTACTTC.